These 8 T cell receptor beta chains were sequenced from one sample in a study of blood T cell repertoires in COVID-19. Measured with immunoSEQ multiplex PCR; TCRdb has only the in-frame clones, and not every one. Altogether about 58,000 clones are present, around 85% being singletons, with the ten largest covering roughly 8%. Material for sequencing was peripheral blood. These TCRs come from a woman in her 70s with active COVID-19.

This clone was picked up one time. CDR3 bases: TGTGCCAGCAGTCCTGTTCTAGCAGGAGGCTCCTACGAGCAGTACTTC. Encoded protein: CASSPVLAGGSYEQYF. This chain links TRBV28 with TRBJ2-7; perhaps TRBD2 as D (5 bases). The CDR3 has 16 amino acids. V lost 5 bases and J lost 0, with 17 bases in between. Germline V gene lookup returns CDR1 MDHEN and CDR2 SYDVKM.

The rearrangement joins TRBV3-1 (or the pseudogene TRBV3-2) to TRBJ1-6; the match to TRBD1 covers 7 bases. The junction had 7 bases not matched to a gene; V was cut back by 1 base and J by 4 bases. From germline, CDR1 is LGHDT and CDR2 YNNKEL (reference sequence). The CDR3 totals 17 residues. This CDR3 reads CASSQVLDRSYNSPLHF. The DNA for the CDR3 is TGTGCCAGCAGCCAAGTTTTGGACAGGAGTTATAATTCACCCCTCCACTTT.

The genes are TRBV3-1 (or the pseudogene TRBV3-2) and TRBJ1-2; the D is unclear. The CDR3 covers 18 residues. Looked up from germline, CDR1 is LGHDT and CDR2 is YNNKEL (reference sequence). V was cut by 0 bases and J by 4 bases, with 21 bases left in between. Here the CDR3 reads CASSQDGSLGVRVYGYTF. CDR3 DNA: TGTGCCAGCAGCCAAGATGGGAGTTTAGGCGTTCGGGTCTATGGCTACACCTTC.

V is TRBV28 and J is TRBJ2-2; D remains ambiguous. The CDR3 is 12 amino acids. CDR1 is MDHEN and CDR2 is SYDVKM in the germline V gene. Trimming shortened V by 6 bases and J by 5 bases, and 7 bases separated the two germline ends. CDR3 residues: CASSYRTGELFF. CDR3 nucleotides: TGTGCCAGCAGCTATCGGACCGGGGAGCTGTTTTTT.

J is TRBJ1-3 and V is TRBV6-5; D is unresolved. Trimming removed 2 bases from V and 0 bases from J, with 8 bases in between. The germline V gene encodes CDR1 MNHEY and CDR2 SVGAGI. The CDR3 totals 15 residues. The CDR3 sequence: CASSYEGNSGNTIYF. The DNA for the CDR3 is TGTGCCAGCAGTTACGAGGGAAACTCTGGAAACACCATATATTTT.

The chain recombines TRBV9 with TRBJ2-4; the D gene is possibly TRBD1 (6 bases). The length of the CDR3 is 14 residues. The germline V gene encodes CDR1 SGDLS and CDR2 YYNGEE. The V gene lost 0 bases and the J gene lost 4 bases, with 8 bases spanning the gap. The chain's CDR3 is CASSVAGVKNIQYF. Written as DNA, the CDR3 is TGTGCCAGCAGCGTAGCAGGGGTTAAAAACATTCAGTACTTC.

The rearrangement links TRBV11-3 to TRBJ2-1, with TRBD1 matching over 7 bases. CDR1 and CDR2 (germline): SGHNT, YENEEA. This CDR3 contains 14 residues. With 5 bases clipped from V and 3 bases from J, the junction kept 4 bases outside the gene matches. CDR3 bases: TGTGCCAGCAGCCGACAGGGCCTCTACAATGAGCAGTTCTTC. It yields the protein CASSRQGLYNEQFF.

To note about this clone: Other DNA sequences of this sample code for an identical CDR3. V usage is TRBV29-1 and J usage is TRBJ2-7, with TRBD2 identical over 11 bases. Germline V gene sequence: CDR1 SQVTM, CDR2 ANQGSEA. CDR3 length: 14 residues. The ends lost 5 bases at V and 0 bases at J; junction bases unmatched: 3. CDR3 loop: CSVLAGGSSYEQYF. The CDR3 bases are TGCAGCGTTCTAGCGGGAGGCAGCTCCTACGAGCAGTACTTC.